A selection of T cell receptor beta chains follows, all from one sample in a study of T cell responses to AZD1222 COVID-19 vaccine. Sequenced by immunoSEQ multiplex PCR; TCRdb stores in-frame clones only, minus some. Here the sample spans 85,000 to 90,000 clones, more than 75% being singletons. Specimen: peripheral blood, collected on day 0 of MenACWY control vaccination. These receptors originate from an adult in good health. The CDR3 runs from the conserved cysteine through the conserved F or W. The D gene is left open where the match is weak. Some rows have no size entry. The others give once, few or many, or a class for an expanded clone.

. | TRBJ1-1 | . | TRBV6-5 | 14 | CASSTAGGRTEAFF | TGTGCCAGCAGTACCGCCGGGGGCAGGACTGAAGCTTTCTTT
TRBD1 | TRBJ1-2 | . | TRBV5-1 | 15 | CASSLTGTGAYGYTF | TGCGCCAGCAGCCTTACCGGGACAGGGGCCTATGGCTACACCTTC
. | TRBJ1-6 | . | TRBV6-5 | 13 | CASLFVDNSPLHF | TGTGCCAGCCTGTTCGTGGATAATTCACCCCTCCACTTT
TRBD1 | TRBJ1-2 | . | TRBV6-6 | 14 | CASSPPGTGYGYTF | TGTGCCAGCAGCCCCCCCGGGACAGGGTATGGCTACACCTTC
TRBD2 | TRBJ2-3 | . | TRBV6-2/TRBV6-3 | 14 | CASSLAGVGDTQYF | TGTGCCAGCAGTTTAGCGGGAGTGGGAGATACGCAGTATTTT
TRBD2 | TRBJ2-7 | few | TRBV7-8 | 15 | CASSPGGAWAYEQYF | TGTGCCAGCAGCCCGGGGGGGGCGTGGGCCTACGAGCAGTACTTC
. | TRBJ1-5 | . | TRBV9 | 14 | CASSGPGEGQPQHF | TGTGCCAGCAGCGGCCCAGGGGAAGGGCAGCCCCAGCATTTT
. | TRBJ1-2 | . | TRBV27 | 12 | CASSLGGTGYTF | TGTGCCAGCAGTTTAGGGGGAACTGGCTACACCTTC
TRBD2 | TRBJ2-5 | . | TRBV5-1 | 15 | CASSLGLAPGETQYF | TGCGCCAGCAGCTTAGGACTAGCCCCAGGAGAGACCCAGTACTTC
TRBD1 | TRBJ2-1 | . | TRBV5-6 | 14 | CASSLGQGKNEQFF | TGTGCCAGCAGCTTGGGACAGGGGAAGAATGAGCAGTTCTTC
TRBD1 | TRBJ1-4 | once | TRBV7-2 | 15 | CASSSRTGAFGKLFF | TGTGCCAGCAGCTCCAGGACAGGGGCGTTTGGAAAACTGTTTTTT
. | TRBJ1-2 | . | TRBV6-5 | 13 | CASSYAGNYGYTF | TGTGCCAGCAGTTACGCCGGAAACTATGGCTACACCTTC
. | TRBJ2-1 | . | TRBV9 | 13 | CASSALTRGEQFF | TGTGCCAGCAGCGCCCTAACTAGGGGTGAGCAGTTCTTC
. | TRBJ2-5 | . | TRBV20-1 | 10 | CSATQETQYF | TGCAGTGCTACCCAAGAGACCCAGTACTTC
TRBD2 | TRBJ2-7 | once | TRBV29-1 | 14 | CSVGVLAGVGEQYF | TGCAGCGTTGGGGTCCTAGCGGGAGTCGGCGAGCAGTACTTC
. | TRBJ1-1 | . | TRBV6-5 | 15 | CASSNVGGLFAEAFF | TGTGCCAGCAGCAACGTAGGGGGATTATTCGCTGAAGCTTTCTTT
TRBD1 | TRBJ1-2 | . | TRBV4-3 | 15 | CASSQAGTGVGGYTF | TGCGCCAGCAGCCAAGCCGGGACAGGGGTTGGGGGCTACACCTTC
. | TRBJ2-7 | . | TRBV21-1 | 15 | CASSQTCRRDYEQYF | TGTGCCAGCAGCCAAACCTGCAGGCGCGATTACGAGCAGTACTTC
TRBD2 | TRBJ2-1 | . | TRBV10-2 | 15 | CASSVLAGVDNEQFF | TGCGCCAGCAGTGTACTAGCGGGAGTGGATAATGAGCAGTTCTTC
. | TRBJ2-3 | few | TRBV20-1 | 10 | CSPSTDTQYF | TGCAGTCCTTCTACAGATACGCAGTATTTT
. | TRBJ2-5 | . | TRBV15 | 12 | CATSRNIGTQYF | TGTGCCACCAGCAGGAACATTGGCACCCAGTACTTC